This T cell receptor (beta chain) was recovered during a study of cytomegalovirus exposure and HLA in healthy donors. Study-level points and caveats: In a later analysis, a missense DCLRE1C variant was linked to TCR beta V- and J-gene trimming. By a later analysis, the bulk of CMV-associated TCR beta chains appeared HLA-restricted. Sequence variants that were highly shared formed a cluster that was likely a sequencing artifact.

This clone was detected only a few times. The antigen remains undetermined. With 60 Vbeta and 13 Jbeta primers, the PCR was carried out. In the study's own analysis: Later, an analysis found roughly 80 million unique TCR beta chains, and roughly 10 million of these were shared. The protocol was immunoSEQ multiplex PCR, while the TCRdb copy is restricted to in-frame clones and leaves out a portion. V and J calls and clone size are those listed in that table; D and trimming were worked out from the DNA. The sample yields 180,000 or so clones, under 80% seen once. Deletions cut 2 bases from V and 7 bases from J, with 18 bases between. The germline V gene encodes CDR1 SEHNR and CDR2 FQNEAQ (reference sequence). This CDR3 region has 16 residues.

This receptor was taken from a female donor in good health and CMV-seronegative. V gene TRBV7-9 combines with J gene TRBJ2-4; D is unresolved. The sequenced sample consisted of PBMCs. DNA for the CDR3: TGTGCCAGCAGCTTAATCCCCGGTGGCGCCGGGAACATTCAGTACTTC. It encodes CASSLIPGGAGNIQYF.